The 23 T cell receptor beta chains below were found in one sample sequenced in a study of blood T cells in healthy people across ages. Combining a sample-barcoded 5' primer with a J-beta primer mix, a second PCR ran for about 7 to 12 cycles. TCRdb recomputed calls from the 5' RACE reads with MiXCR, one row per CDR3 protein. In the table there are around 1.5 million distinct CDR3 sequences, about 40% of which are singletons. The specimen was blood. The receptors stem from a woman between 18 and 30 years old in good health.

For this clonotype: This may come from a read error, since a much larger clone is one base off. The rearrangement joins TRBV12-3 or TRBV12-4 to TRBJ2-1, with 7 bases fitting TRBD2. V was pared by 7 bases and J by 0 bases, with 6 bases of the junction left unmatched. The CDR3 loop spans 15 amino acids. Here the CDR3 DNA reads TGTGCCAGCAATTACGGGGGGAGCTCCTACAATGAGCAGTTCTTC. Translated, it gives CASNYGGSSYNEQFF.

In this sample, this clonotype turned up many times. V gene TRBV7-6 combines with J gene TRBJ1-5, with D hard to call. V dropped 5 bases and J dropped 6 bases, with 11 bases sitting between them. Germline assignment: CDR1 SGHVS and CDR2 FNYEAQ. The CDR3 is 13 residues long. The chain's CDR3 is CASSLQLGQPQHF. DNA for the CDR3: TGTGCCAGCAGCCTCCAATTAGGTCAGCCCCAGCATTTT.

J is TRBJ2-2 and V is TRBV6-5; the D is unclear. The CDR3 extends over 14 amino acids. The V end lost 0 bases, the J end lost 6 bases, and 8 bases lay between the germline ends. Per germline, CDR1 MNHEY and CDR2 SVGAGI. CDR3 sequence reads: CASSYSVPPGELFF. DNA of the CDR3: TGTGCCAGCAGTTACTCGGTTCCGCCCGGGGAGCTGTTTTTT.

This clonotype was picked up a small number of times. The chain has TRBV29-1 and TRBJ2-1, with D hard to call. The germline V gene has CDR1 SQVTM and CDR2 ANQGSEA. V lost 0 bases to trimming and J lost 0 bases, with 9 bases between them. The CDR3 has 15 amino acids. The CDR3 loop is CSVEDTGSSYNEQFF. Here the CDR3 DNA reads TGCAGCGTTGAAGATACTGGAAGCTCCTACAATGAGCAGTTCTTC.

V and J are TRBV21-1 and TRBJ2-5; the tabulated D call, TRBD2, remains unverified against the DNA. The J call may be faulty, since TRBJ2-7 better matches the DNA end. TRBV21-1 is designated a pseudogene. There are 16 residues in the CDR3. This chain's CDR3 is CASSKTGRAGDTEQYF. In DNA form, the CDR3 reads TGTGCCAGCAGCAAAACCGGGCGGGCAGGTGATACCGAGCAGTACTTC.

The chain is built from TRBV28 and TRBJ2-7; the D gene is possibly TRBD1 (6 bases). V gave up 5 bases and J gave up 3 bases, with 14 bases separating them. This CDR3 comprises 14 residues. Germline values: CDR1 MDHEN, CDR2 SYDVKM. CDR3 DNA sequence: TGTGCCAGCAGTGTAATGGGCAGGGGCTACGAGCAGTACTTC. Translation gives CASSVMGRGYEQYF.

This clonotype was detected a few times. The J gene is TRBJ1-2, the V gene TRBV20-1; D may be TRBD1 (6 bases). Deletions cut 6 bases from V and 7 bases from J, with 21 bases between. CDR3 size: 14 residues. In germline, CDR1 is DFQATT, CDR2 SNEGSKA (reference sequence). The CDR3 protein is CSARGITGKGGYTF. Written as DNA, the CDR3 is TGCAGTGCCAGGGGTATAACAGGGAAAGGTGGCTACACCTTC.

The sample holds a few counts of this clonotype. The chain employs TRBV4-2 and TRBJ2-7; D remains unclear. V lost 0 bases to trimming and J lost 5 bases, with 8 bases between them. This CDR3 region has 13 residues. Looked up from germline, CDR1 is LGHNA and CDR2 is YNFKEQ. CDR3 region: CASSQDPDDEQYF. The CDR3 DNA sequence: TGTGCCAGCAGCCAAGATCCCGACGACGAGCAGTACTTC.

The chain is built from TRBV6-2 or TRBV6-3 and TRBJ2-4; perhaps D is TRBD1 or TRBD2 (5 bases each). The CDR3 length is 12 residues. Trimming took 7 bases from V and 13 from J, leaving 17 bases between them. Germline V gives CDR1 MNHEY, CDR2 SVGEGT. CDR3 bases: TGTGCCAGCAATTCGGGACCTTTCCAGCAGTACTTC. Residues: CASNSGPFQQYF.

The rearrangement joins TRBV20-1 to TRBJ2-7; tentatively, D is TRBD1 (6 bases). Between the trimmed V and J ends, which lost 3 bases and 0 bases, there was a span of 15 bases. The CDR3 runs 15 residues. Germline V gene sequence: CDR1 DFQATT, CDR2 SNEGSKA (reference sequence). The CDR3: CSASLGQPFSYEQYF. The DNA of the CDR3 is TGCAGTGCTAGCTTAGGACAGCCTTTCTCCTACGAGCAGTACTTC.

V gene TRBV28 combines with J gene TRBJ2-5, with TRBD1 matching 10 bases. Trimming cost V 5 bases and J 11 bases; bases outside gene matches: 17. The CDR3 is 16 amino acids. Germline CDR1 is MDHEN and CDR2 is SYDVKM. This CDR3 is CASSTASTGGKYVQYF. CDR3 DNA: TGTGCCAGCAGTACAGCTTCGACAGGGGGCAAATACGTGCAGTACTTC.

The chain employs TRBV28 and TRBJ2-5, with 7 bases that match TRBD2. This CDR3 spans 14 amino acids. V lost 2 bases, J lost 11 bases, and 11 bases stayed unmatched. Germline CDR1 and CDR2: MDHEN and SYDVKM. CDR3 DNA: TGTGCCAGCAGTTTACCGACGGGGGGATACGAACAGTACTTC. Amino acids: CASSLPTGGYEQYF.

The chain combines TRBV27 with TRBJ1-2; D uncertain. The CDR3 extends over 14 amino acids. From germline, CDR1 is MNHEY and CDR2 SMNVEV (reference sequence). V was shortened by 4 bases and J by 5 bases, with 14 bases between the two germline ends. The CDR3 sequence: CASSSPREEYGYTF. In nucleotides, the CDR3 is TGTGCCAGCAGTTCTCCGAGGGAAGAATATGGCTACACCTTC.

The chain combines TRBV9 with TRBJ2-1, with D perhaps TRBD1 or TRBD2 (5 bases each). The CDR3 sequence is 13 residues long. Germline V gene lookup returns CDR1 SGDLS and CDR2 YYNGEE. V was clipped by 0 bases and J by 10 bases, with 11 bases between them. The CDR3 coding sequence is TGTGCCAGCAGCGTAGGTCCGGGACGGGAGCAGTTCTTC. Residues: CASSVGPGREQFF.

This clonotype was observed a handful of times. V and J are TRBV12-3 or TRBV12-4 and TRBJ2-5; unclear D gene. This CDR3 region has 12 residues. V dropped 7 bases and J dropped 0 bases, with 6 bases sitting between them. The CDR3 sequence: CASTRHQETQYF. The CDR3 nucleotides read TGTGCCAGCACTCGCCACCAAGAGACCCAGTACTTC.

On this clonotype: No conserved phenylalanine or tryptophan ends this CDR3, so it is likely a read error. The chain has TRBV10-3 and TRBJ2-6; TRBD1 might be the D (5 bases). Germline CDR1 ENHRY, CDR2 SYGVKD. The CDR3 totals 15 residues. The CDR3 reads CAISGGVSGADVLTS. In DNA, the CDR3 is TGTGCCATCAGTGGCGGAGTCTCTGGGGCCGACGTCCTGACTTCC.

Of note for this clonotype: One end of the junction fails to match germline, which may point to a read error. The chain carries TRBV9 and TRBJ2-6; D call uncertain. CDR3 length: 16 residues. Germline loops: CDR1 SGDLS, CDR2 YYNGEE. Here the CDR3 reads CASGLRPSSGTNVLTF. In DNA form, the CDR3 reads TGTGCCAGCGGGTTAAGGCCGAGCTCTGGGACCAACGTCCTGACTTTC.

This chain uses TRBV4-1 with TRBJ2-7, with D perhaps given as TRBD1 or TRBD2 (5 bases each). Looked up from germline, CDR1 is MGHRA and CDR2 is YSYEKL. The CDR3 has 16 amino acids. Trimming stripped 1 base from V and 3 bases from J, with 16 bases between. The DNA for the CDR3 is TGCGCCAGCAGCCAAGGGGTTCGGGACGGTATCTACGAGCAGTACTTC. As protein: CASSQGVRDGIYEQYF.

V gene TRBV25-1 combines with J gene TRBJ2-3, with 8 bases matching TRBD2. The V gene's germline CDR1 is MGHDK and CDR2 SYGVNS. The CDR3 runs to 16 residues. The trim removed 1 base at V and 5 bases at J, leaving 8 bases unmatched. The CDR3 sequence is CASSEWLTSAKDTQYF. The CDR3 DNA follows: TGTGCCAGCAGTGAATGGTTGACTAGCGCCAAAGATACGCAGTATTTT.

This clonotype was detected only a few times. The chain has TRBV30 and TRBJ2-4, with D hard to call. V lost 3 bases and J lost 0, with 9 bases in between. Germline V CDR1 and CDR2: GTSNPN, SVGIG (reference sequence). CDR3 length equals 14 residues. The CDR3 protein is CAWRSARAKNIQYF. In DNA, the CDR3 is TGTGCCTGGAGAAGTGCTAGAGCCAAAAACATTCAGTACTTC. Complete variable domain (other parts from reference TRBV30 and TRBJ2-4): SQTIHQWPATLVQPVGSPLSLECTVEGTSNPNLYWYRQAAGRGLQLLFYSVGIGQISSEVPQNLSASRPQDRQFILSSKKLLLSDSGFYLCAWRSARAKNIQYFGAGTRLSVL.

V usage is TRBV20-1 and J usage is TRBJ2-7; a possible D gene is TRBD2 (6 bases). This CDR3 has 12 amino acids. Trimming took 7 bases from V and 2 from J, leaving 12 bases between them. The V gene's germline CDR1 is DFQATT and CDR2 SNEGSKA (reference sequence). CDR3 sequence (DNA): TGCAGTGGGTTTAGCGGTACCTACGAGCAGTACTTC. Its protein is CSGFSGTYEQYF.

V gene TRBV7-2 combines with J gene TRBJ2-3; TRBD2 matches at 13 bases. Looked up from germline, CDR1 is SGHTA and CDR2 is FQGNSA. Trimming removed 0 bases from V and 5 bases from J; junction bases left unmatched: 11. The CDR3 totals 19 residues. The CDR3 protein is CASSLAWVGTSGVGDTQYF. The CDR3 nucleotides are TGTGCCAGCAGCTTAGCGTGGGTGGGGACTAGCGGGGTCGGAGATACGCAGTATTTT.

As to this clonotype: Given a much more abundant clone one base away, this may be a read error. The V and J genes are TRBV3-1 and TRBJ2-5; D is perhaps TRBD2 (6 bases). This CDR3 has 15 residues. Germline values: CDR1 LGHDT, CDR2 YNNKEL (reference sequence). The CDR3 bases are TGTGCCAGCAGCCCGTTGGACGGGAGCCAAGAGGCCCAGTACTTC. It translates to CASSPLDGSQEAQYF.